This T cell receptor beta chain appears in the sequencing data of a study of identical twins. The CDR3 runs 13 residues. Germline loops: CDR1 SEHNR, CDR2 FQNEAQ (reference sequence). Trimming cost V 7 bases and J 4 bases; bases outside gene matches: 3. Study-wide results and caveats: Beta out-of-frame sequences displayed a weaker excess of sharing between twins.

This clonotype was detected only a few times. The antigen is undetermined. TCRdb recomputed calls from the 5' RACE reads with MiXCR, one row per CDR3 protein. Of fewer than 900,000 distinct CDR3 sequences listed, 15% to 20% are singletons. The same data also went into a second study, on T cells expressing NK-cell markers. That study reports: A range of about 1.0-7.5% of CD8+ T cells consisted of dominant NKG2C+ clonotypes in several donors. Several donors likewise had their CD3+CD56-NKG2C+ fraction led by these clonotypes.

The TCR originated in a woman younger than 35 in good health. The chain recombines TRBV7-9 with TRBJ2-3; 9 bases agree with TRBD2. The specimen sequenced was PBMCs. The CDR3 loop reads CASTLAGPDTQYF. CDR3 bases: TGTGCCAGCACCCTAGCGGGACCAGATACGCAGTATTTT.